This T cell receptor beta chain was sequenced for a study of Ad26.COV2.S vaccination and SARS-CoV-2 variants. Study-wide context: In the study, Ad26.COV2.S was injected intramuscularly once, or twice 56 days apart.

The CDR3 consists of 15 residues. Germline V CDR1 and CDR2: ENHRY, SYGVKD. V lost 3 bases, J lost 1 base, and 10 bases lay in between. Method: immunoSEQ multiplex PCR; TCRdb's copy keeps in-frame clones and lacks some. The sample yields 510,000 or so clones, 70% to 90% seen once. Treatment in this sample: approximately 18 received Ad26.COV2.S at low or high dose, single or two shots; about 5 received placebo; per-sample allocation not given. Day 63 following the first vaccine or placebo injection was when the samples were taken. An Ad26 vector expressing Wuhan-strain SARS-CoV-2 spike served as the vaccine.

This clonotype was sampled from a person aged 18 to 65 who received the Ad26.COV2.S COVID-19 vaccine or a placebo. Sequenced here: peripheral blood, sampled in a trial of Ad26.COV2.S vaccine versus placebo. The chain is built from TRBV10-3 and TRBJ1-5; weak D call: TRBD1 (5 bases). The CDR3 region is CAISEIGASNQPQHF. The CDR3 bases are TGTGCCATCAGTGAAATCGGGGCAAGCAATCAGCCCCAGCATTTT.